Described below is a single T cell receptor beta chain sequence and its context. At one of its ends the junction is not consistent with the germline gene, which may arise from a read error. This sample is part of a study of cytomegalovirus exposure and HLA in healthy donors. The PCR made use of 60 Vbeta and 13 Jbeta primers. Some clones are missing from TCRdb's copy, which holds only in-frame ones; the method was immunoSEQ multiplex PCR. The table has around 150,000 clones, roughly 85% seen once. This sequence was found in a male donor in good health and CMV-seronegative. The sequencing input was PBMCs.

The CDR3 DNA follows: TGTGCCAGCAGCGTACCGGGAAACGCCATATATTTT. Translated: CASSVPGNAIYF. The chain uses TRBV9 and TRBJ1-3; the D is unclear. The V gene's germline CDR1 is SGDLS and CDR2 YYNGEE. The CDR3 length is 12 residues.